These T cell receptor beta chains were read from a single sample in a study of cytomegalovirus exposure and HLA in healthy donors. Here immunoSEQ multiplex PCR was the method, and the copy in TCRdb shows in-frame clones only, minus some. This table has about 310,000 clones, around 90% appearing once. Material for sequencing was PBMCs. Receptors originate from a man aged 25-45 years in good health and CMV-seronegative. Each CDR3 is given with its conserved first and last residue. D genes are given only for firm matches. Clone size is stated in some rows and not others, as once, few, many or a class when expanded.

clone_size: -
d_call: -
j_call: TRBJ1-1
v_call: TRBV5-1
cdr3_nt: TGCGCCAGCAGCTTCCAGGGTACCAACACTGAAGCTTTCTTT
cdr3_aa: CASSFQGTNTEAFF

clone_size: -
d_call: TRBD1
j_call: TRBJ2-1
v_call: TRBV5-4
cdr3_nt: TGTGCCAGCAGCCCACCTGCGGCAGGGGGCACGCTTGAGCAGTTCTTC
cdr3_aa: CASSPPAAGGTLEQFF

clone_size: -
d_call: TRBD2
j_call: TRBJ2-2
v_call: TRBV10-3
cdr3_nt: TGTGCCATCAGTGCTTCCCTAGCGGGGGGGCTAACCGGGGAGCTGTTTTTT
cdr3_aa: CAISASLAGGLTGELFF

clone_size: -
d_call: TRBD1
j_call: TRBJ1-5
v_call: TRBV5-6
cdr3_nt: TGTGCCAGCAGCCGGACAGGGGCCGGGGGTCAGCCCCAGCATTTT
cdr3_aa: CASSRTGAGGQPQHF

clone_size: -
d_call: -
j_call: TRBJ2-7
v_call: TRBV9
cdr3_nt: TGTGCCAGCAGCGTGGGTCGGGTTGTCTCCCGGCAGTACTTC
cdr3_aa: CASSVGRVVSRQYF

clone_size: -
d_call: -
j_call: TRBJ2-6
v_call: TRBV21-1
cdr3_nt: TGTGCCAGCAGCAAACCGCTCGGGGACTTTATGGATAGGGCCAACGTCCTGACTTTC
cdr3_aa: CASSKPLGDFMDRANVLTF

clone_size: -
d_call: TRBD1
j_call: TRBJ2-5
v_call: TRBV4-1
cdr3_nt: TGCGCCAGCAGCCTCCGGACAGGGCAAGAGACCCAGTACTTC
cdr3_aa: CASSLRTGQETQYF

clone_size: -
d_call: -
j_call: TRBJ1-4
v_call: TRBV30
cdr3_nt: TGTGCCTGGGACTCTAATGAAAAACTGTTTTTT
cdr3_aa: CAWDSNEKLFF

clone_size: -
d_call: TRBD2
j_call: TRBJ2-1
v_call: TRBV6-1
cdr3_nt: TGTGCCAGCAGTGAAGTGGCTAGCGGGGCCTACAATGAGCAGTTCTTC
cdr3_aa: CASSEVASGAYNEQFF

clone_size: once
d_call: TRBD1
j_call: TRBJ1-2
v_call: TRBV10-1
cdr3_nt: TGCGCCAGCAGTGAAGCCTTACAGGGGCGGGTTAACTATGGCTACACCTTC
cdr3_aa: CASSEALQGRVNYGYTF

clone_size: -
d_call: -
j_call: TRBJ2-4
v_call: TRBV7-2
cdr3_nt: TGTGCCAGCAGCCCCACTCCCGGGCAGGGCAAAAACATTCAGTACTTC
cdr3_aa: CASSPTPGQGKNIQYF

clone_size: once
d_call: TRBD1
j_call: TRBJ2-5
v_call: TRBV12-5
cdr3_nt: TGTGCTAGTGGACCCACAGGGGCCCGTAAGGGAGAGACCCAGTACTTC
cdr3_aa: CASGPTGARKGETQYF

clone_size: -
d_call: TRBD2
j_call: TRBJ2-1
v_call: TRBV10-3
cdr3_nt: TGTGCCATCAGTGAAACTAAAGCGGGGGGGCCAAATGAGCAGTTCTTC
cdr3_aa: CAISETKAGGPNEQFF

clone_size: few
d_call: -
j_call: TRBJ1-6
v_call: TRBV6-1
cdr3_nt: TGTGCCAGCAGTGAAGTATTATCCCTCCACTTT
cdr3_aa: CASSEVLSLHF

clone_size: -
d_call: -
j_call: TRBJ1-5
v_call: TRBV6-1
cdr3_nt: TGTGCCAGCCACATAAACACTAGCAATCAGCCCCAGCATTTT
cdr3_aa: CASHINTSNQPQHF

clone_size: -
d_call: TRBD1
j_call: TRBJ1-2
v_call: TRBV11-2
cdr3_nt: TGTGCCAGCAGCTCCGAACCGCTTTCCGACAGGGCGGACTATGGCTACACCTTC
cdr3_aa: CASSSEPLSDRADYGYTF

clone_size: -
d_call: -
j_call: TRBJ1-6
v_call: TRBV6-5
cdr3_nt: TGTGCCAGCACATGGACTTATTCACCCCTCCACTTT
cdr3_aa: CASTWTYSPLHF

clone_size: once
d_call: TRBD1
j_call: TRBJ2-7
v_call: TRBV29-1
cdr3_nt: TGCAGCGTTGAGGGACAGGGCTACGAGCAGTACTTC
cdr3_aa: CSVEGQGYEQYF

clone_size: -
d_call: TRBD1
j_call: TRBJ2-7
v_call: TRBV18
cdr3_nt: TGTGCCAGCTCACCCTCGACAGGGGTTAACTACGAGCAGTACTTC
cdr3_aa: CASSPSTGVNYEQYF

clone_size: -
d_call: -
j_call: TRBJ2-3
v_call: TRBV5-4
cdr3_nt: TGTGCCAGCAGCTTGTCACGAACGGTCACAGATACGCAGTATTTT
cdr3_aa: CASSLSRTVTDTQYF

clone_size: -
d_call: TRBD1
j_call: TRBJ2-1
v_call: TRBV5-4
cdr3_nt: TGTGCCAGCAGGCCAACAGGGGTCCTGGGTGACAATGAGCAGTTCTTC
cdr3_aa: CASRPTGVLGDNEQFF

clone_size: -
d_call: -
j_call: TRBJ2-1
v_call: TRBV10-2
cdr3_nt: TGCGCCAGCAGTGAGGCTAAATACAATGAGCAGTTCTTC
cdr3_aa: CASSEAKYNEQFF

clone_size: -
d_call: -
j_call: TRBJ1-2
v_call: TRBV15
cdr3_nt: TGTGCCACCAGGGCGAGGTTGGCGGGGGTTAATGGCTACACCTTC
cdr3_aa: CATRARLAGVNGYTF

clone_size: once
d_call: -
j_call: TRBJ1-1
v_call: TRBV6-5
cdr3_nt: TGTGCCAGCAGTTACGTGGGAGACACTGAAGCTTTCTTT
cdr3_aa: CASSYVGDTEAFF

clone_size: -
d_call: -
j_call: TRBJ2-3
v_call: TRBV20-1
cdr3_nt: TGCAGTGCTATGTTTAATACGCAGTATTTT
cdr3_aa: CSAMFNTQYF

clone_size: once
d_call: -
j_call: TRBJ1-5
v_call: TRBV5-6
cdr3_nt: TGTGCCAGCAGCTTCAGGGGCCCCAATCAGCCCCAGCATTTT
cdr3_aa: CASSFRGPNQPQHF

clone_size: -
d_call: TRBD1
j_call: TRBJ1-1
v_call: TRBV5-1
cdr3_nt: TGCGCCAGCAGGGCGAGGACAGGAACGAACACTGAAGCTTTCTTT
cdr3_aa: CASRARTGTNTEAFF

clone_size: -
d_call: TRBD1
j_call: TRBJ2-3
v_call: TRBV5-1
cdr3_nt: TGCGCCAGCAGCCCAGGCGGGACAGGGGGTTACACAGATACGCAGTATTTT
cdr3_aa: CASSPGGTGGYTDTQYF